The clone carrying this T cell receptor beta chain has a handful of counts. No antigen is known for it. The data derive from a study of T cell repertoires in cytomegalovirus infection. Study at large: Used in the study were CMV epitopes, some recently identified and HLA-C-restricted, others well-studied and HLA-B-restricted.

V lost 5 bases, J lost 2 bases, and 1 base stayed unmatched. Germline V CDR1 and CDR2: SGHVS, FNYEAQ. The CDR3 contains 13 residues. TCRdb passed the reads through MiXCR, listing each CDR3 protein once. In the table there are 550,000 to 850,000 distinct CDR3 sequences, around a third of which are singletons. V gene TRBV7-6 combines with J gene TRBJ2-5; TRBD1 aligns across 8 bases. The receptor was isolated from a human donor in good health (CMV status not recorded). Some clones in this sample may be carry-over from other donors' samples. The sample consisted of cultured PBMCs, taken from culture after CMV antigen stimulation. The CDR3 reads CASSQGAQETQYF. The DNA for the CDR3 is TGTGCCAGCAGCCAGGGGGCACAAGAGACCCAGTACTTC.